This T cell receptor (beta chain) was sequenced for a study of vaccination and CD4 T cells after COVID-19. Study information: Participants received two doses of either BNT162b2 or mRNA-1273 vaccine.

The CDR3 runs to 14 residues. Germline values: CDR1 LNHNV, CDR2 YYDKDF (reference sequence). Trimming pared 0 bases from V and 4 bases from J, leaving 9 bases between. Study findings and constraints: A median 86.3% of convalescent patients' SARS-CoV-2-reactive clones emerged only after vaccination. Spike mono-reactivity was the property of 304 of 307 vaccine-specific clones in convalescent patients.

The Oncomine TCR Beta short-read assay was applied to DNA of cultured CD4+ T cells. TCRdb ran MiXCR on the PCR reads and lists one entry per CDR3 protein. The table lists about 15,000 distinct CDR3 sequences, around 70% of them singletons. Treatment here: roughly 10-day PBMC culture with coronavirus spike peptide pools or control peptides (ViraFEST assay). ViraFEST expanded antigen-specific T cells with peptide pools, then sequenced TCRs. As concerns this clonotype: The antigen remains unidentified.

The sample comprised CD4+ T cells from blood, cultured in vitro. V usage is TRBV15 and J usage is TRBJ1-1, with D perhaps TRBD1 (6 bases). The clonotype was recovered from a human donor who had recovered from COVID-19. The CDR3 DNA reads TGTGCCACCAGCAGAGATTGGGGGGCCACTGAAGCTTTCTTT. It is translated as CATSRDWGATEAFF.